The 2 T cell receptor beta chains below were found in one sample sequenced in a study of blood T cell repertoires in COVID-19. The method was immunoSEQ multiplex PCR; TCRdb's version includes in-frame clones alone and lacks a portion of them. The sample contains 150,000 to 200,000 clones, 84% of which appear only once. The sequenced sample consisted of peripheral blood. All receptors derive from a human donor with acute or convalescent COVID-19. The donor label of this sample is uncertain.

This clone showed up just a few times. This rearrangement joins TRBV2 to TRBJ1-1; unclear D gene. The CDR3 extends over 12 amino acids. V was cut by 9 bases and J by 7 bases, with 15 bases left in between. The germline gives CDR1 SNHLY, CDR2 FYNNEI. CDR3 sequence (DNA): TGTGCCAGTTCCGAGGGTAGTGGTGAAGCTTTCTTT. Its translation: CASSEGSGEAFF.

This clone occurred a few times. The chain carries TRBV25-1 and TRBJ2-4; perhaps TRBD1 as D (6 bases). CDR1 is MGHDK and CDR2 is SYGVNS in the germline V gene. The germline V and J ends were trimmed by 5 bases and 4 bases, with 9 bases remaining between them. This CDR3 is 13 amino acids long. CDR3 in amino acids: CASSPQGKNIQYF. The CDR3 DNA follows: TGTGCCAGCAGTCCACAGGGTAAAAACATTCAGTACTTC.